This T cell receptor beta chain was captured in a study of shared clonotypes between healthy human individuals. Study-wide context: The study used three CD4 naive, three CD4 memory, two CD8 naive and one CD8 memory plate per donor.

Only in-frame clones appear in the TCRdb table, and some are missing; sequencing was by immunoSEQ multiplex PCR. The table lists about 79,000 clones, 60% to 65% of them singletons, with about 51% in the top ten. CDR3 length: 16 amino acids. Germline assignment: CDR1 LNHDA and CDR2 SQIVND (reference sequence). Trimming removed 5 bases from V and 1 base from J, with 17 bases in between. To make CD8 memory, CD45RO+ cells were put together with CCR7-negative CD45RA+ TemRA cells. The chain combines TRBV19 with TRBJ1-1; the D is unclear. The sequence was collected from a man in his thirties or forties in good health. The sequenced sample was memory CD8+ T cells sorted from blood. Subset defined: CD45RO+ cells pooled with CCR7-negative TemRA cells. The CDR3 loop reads CASSSALWETNTEAFF. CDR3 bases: TGTGCCAGTAGTTCGGCACTCTGGGAGACGAACACTGAAGCTTTCTTT.